This T cell receptor beta chain was profiled in a study of T cell responses to AZD1222 COVID-19 vaccine. Profiled with immunoSEQ multiplex PCR; TCRdb holds only in-frame clones, not every one. The profile shows around 100,000 clones, 65% to 85% of them singletons. V lost 4 bases, J lost 0 bases, and 21 bases lay in between. The CDR3 covers 19 residues. Germline CDR1 SGHVS, CDR2 FQNEAQ. The chain joins TRBV7-8 to TRBJ1-4; maybe TRBD1 (6 bases). This sequence originates from an adult in good health. The starting material was peripheral blood, obtained on day 0 of AZD1222 vaccination. As DNA, the CDR3 is TGTGCCAGCAGCTCACGCGCTGAAAGACACAGGGCAACTAATGAAAAACTGTTTTTT. Translated, it gives CASSSRAERHRATNEKLFF. Full variable domain (missing parts from reference TRBV7-8 and TRBJ1-4): GAGVSQSPRYKVAKRGQDVALRCDPISGHVSLFWYQQALGQGPEFLTYFQNEAQLDKSGLPSDRFFAERPEGSVSTLKIQRTQQEDSAVYLCASSSRAERHRATNEKLFFGSGTQLSVL.